This is a list of T cell receptor beta chains from one sample in a study of beta chain features in type 1 diabetes. The repertoire was sequenced with immunoSEQ multiplex PCR; TCRdb's copy has only in-frame clones and lacks some. This table has over 40,000 clones, approximately 72% appearing once. The sample taken for sequencing was Tregs from blood. Receptor source: a woman between 18 and 29 years old with type 1 diabetes. CDR3s include the opening cysteine and the closing phenylalanine or tryptophan. The D gene is left open where the match is weak. Size is stated for part of the rows, as once, few or many counts, or as a class when the clone is expanded.

clone_size: .; d_call: .; v_call: TRBV11-2; cdr3_length: 13; j_call: TRBJ2-3; cdr3_aa: CASSLGGSHTEYF; cdr3_nt: TGTGCCAGCAGCTTAGGAGGGAGCCACACGGAGTATTTT
clone_size: .; d_call: .; v_call: TRBV25-1; cdr3_length: 13; j_call: TRBJ1-5; cdr3_aa: CASERQINQPQHF; cdr3_nt: TGTGCCAGCGAGCGGCAGATCAATCAGCCCCAGCATTTT
clone_size: few; d_call: TRBD1; v_call: TRBV28; cdr3_length: 12; j_call: TRBJ1-2; cdr3_aa: CASTTGVGGYTF; cdr3_nt: TGTGCCAGCACCACAGGGGTGGGAGGCTACACCTTC
clone_size: few; d_call: .; v_call: TRBV7-9; cdr3_length: 11; j_call: TRBJ1-1; cdr3_aa: CASSLGGPAFF; cdr3_nt: TGTGCCAGCAGCTTAGGCGGCCCGGCTTTCTTT
clone_size: .; d_call: .; v_call: TRBV5-1; cdr3_length: 16; j_call: TRBJ2-5; cdr3_aa: CASSLDISSGQETQYF; cdr3_nt: TGCGCCAGCAGCTTGGATATCAGTAGCGGCCAAGAGACCCAGTACTTC
clone_size: .; d_call: TRBD2; v_call: TRBV30; cdr3_length: 14; j_call: TRBJ2-1; cdr3_aa: CAWQLAGGPYEQFF; cdr3_nt: TGTGCCTGGCAACTAGCGGGAGGGCCCTATGAGCAGTTCTTC
clone_size: .; d_call: TRBD2; v_call: TRBV4-2; cdr3_length: 15; j_call: TRBJ2-1; cdr3_aa: CASSRGTSGSNEQFF; cdr3_nt: TGTGCCAGCAGCCGCGGGACTAGCGGATCCAATGAGCAGTTCTTC
clone_size: few; d_call: .; v_call: TRBV7-9; cdr3_length: 15; j_call: TRBJ1-3; cdr3_aa: CASSQQQGYGATIYF; cdr3_nt: TGTGCCAGCAGCCAGCAACAGGGATATGGAGCCACCATATATTTT
clone_size: .; d_call: .; v_call: TRBV4-2; cdr3_length: 16; j_call: TRBJ2-1; cdr3_aa: CASSQVVFSSYNEQFF; cdr3_nt: TGTGCCAGCAGCCAAGTTGTCTTTAGCTCCTACAATGAGCAGTTCTTC
clone_size: .; d_call: .; v_call: TRBV10-3; cdr3_length: 11; j_call: TRBJ2-7; cdr3_aa: CASSTGYEQYF; cdr3_nt: TGTGCCTCTTCCACGGGCTACGAGCAGTACTTC
clone_size: .; d_call: .; v_call: TRBV19; cdr3_length: 14; j_call: TRBJ1-5; cdr3_aa: CASSIPGFGQPQHF; cdr3_nt: TGTGCCAGTAGTATCCCGGGTTTTGGACAGCCCCAGCATTTT
clone_size: .; d_call: .; v_call: TRBV28; cdr3_length: 10; j_call: TRBJ2-5; cdr3_aa: CASSAGTQYF; cdr3_nt: TGTGCCAGCTCCGCCGGGACCCAGTACTTC
clone_size: once; d_call: TRBD2; v_call: TRBV18; cdr3_length: 16; j_call: TRBJ2-1; cdr3_aa: CASSPRDPAGHNEQFF; cdr3_nt: TGTGCCAGCTCACCCCGGGATCCAGCGGGGCATAATGAGCAGTTCTTC
clone_size: .; d_call: .; v_call: TRBV30; cdr3_length: 13; j_call: TRBJ1-5; cdr3_aa: CAWSGDRNQPQHF; cdr3_nt: TGTGCCTGGAGCGGTGACAGGAATCAGCCCCAGCATTTT
clone_size: .; d_call: .; v_call: TRBV7-6; cdr3_length: 17; j_call: TRBJ2-1; cdr3_aa: CASSSALDASSYNEQFF; cdr3_nt: TGTGCCAGCAGCTCCGCCCTAGACGCGAGCTCCTACAATGAGCAGTTCTTC
clone_size: .; d_call: .; v_call: TRBV27; cdr3_length: 17; j_call: TRBJ1-5; cdr3_aa: CASSFRQSVLGNQPQHF; cdr3_nt: TGTGCCAGCAGTTTTAGACAGTCCGTTTTGGGCAATCAGCCCCAGCATTTT
clone_size: few; d_call: .; v_call: TRBV5-4; cdr3_length: 13; j_call: TRBJ2-7; cdr3_aa: CASSSVGNYEQYF; cdr3_nt: TGTGCCAGCAGCTCGGTGGGCAACTACGAGCAGTACTTC
clone_size: .; d_call: .; v_call: TRBV5-5; cdr3_length: 16; j_call: TRBJ2-3; cdr3_aa: CASSLGWAGASDTQYF; cdr3_nt: TGTGCCAGCAGCTTGGGGTGGGCGGGGGCCTCAGATACGCAGTATTTT
clone_size: .; d_call: TRBD2; v_call: TRBV7-2; cdr3_length: 14; j_call: TRBJ2-3; cdr3_aa: CASSLGTSGGAQYF; cdr3_nt: TGTGCCAGCAGCCTCGGGACTAGCGGGGGGGCTCAGTATTTT
clone_size: .; d_call: .; v_call: TRBV5-8; cdr3_length: 15; j_call: TRBJ2-7; cdr3_aa: CASSLAGGTLYEQYF; cdr3_nt: TGTGCCAGCAGCTTGGCAGGGGGGACACTCTACGAGCAGTACTTC
clone_size: .; d_call: .; v_call: TRBV29-1; cdr3_length: 15; j_call: TRBJ2-5; cdr3_aa: CSVRRNSGEQETQYF; cdr3_nt: TGCAGCGTTCGCCGGAACTCGGGGGAGCAAGAGACCCAGTACTTC
clone_size: .; d_call: .; v_call: TRBV29-1; cdr3_length: 13; j_call: TRBJ1-5; cdr3_aa: CSFSEGPYQPQHF; cdr3_nt: TGCAGTTTTTCGGAGGGGCCCTATCAGCCCCAGCATTTT
clone_size: .; d_call: .; v_call: TRBV7-2; cdr3_length: 12; j_call: TRBJ2-1; cdr3_aa: CASSQTGIGQFF; cdr3_nt: TGTGCCAGCAGCCAGACAGGCATTGGGCAGTTCTTC
clone_size: few; d_call: TRBD2; v_call: TRBV14; cdr3_length: 15; j_call: TRBJ2-3; cdr3_aa: CASSHALAVTDTQYF; cdr3_nt: TGTGCCAGCAGCCATGCACTAGCGGTCACAGATACGCAGTATTTT
clone_size: .; d_call: TRBD2; v_call: TRBV7-9; cdr3_length: 18; j_call: TRBJ2-2; cdr3_aa: CASSSAKLAGGDTGELFF; cdr3_nt: TGTGCCAGCAGCTCGGCTAAATTAGCGGGGGGCGACACCGGGGAGCTGTTTTTT
clone_size: .; d_call: TRBD1; v_call: TRBV18; cdr3_length: 14; j_call: TRBJ2-5; cdr3_aa: CASSPTGVPETQYF; cdr3_nt: TGTGCCAGCTCACCGACAGGGGTGCCCGAGACCCAGTACTTC
clone_size: .; d_call: .; v_call: TRBV5-4; cdr3_length: 16; j_call: TRBJ2-5; cdr3_aa: CASSFTASTSAGTQYF; cdr3_nt: TGTGCCAGCAGCTTTACGGCGTCTACCTCGGCGGGGACCCAGTACTTC
clone_size: .; d_call: .; v_call: TRBV20-1; cdr3_length: 11; j_call: TRBJ2-4; cdr3_aa: CSAPLGRIQYF; cdr3_nt: TGCAGTGCCCCCCTTGGGCGCATTCAGTACTTC
clone_size: .; d_call: TRBD1; v_call: TRBV2; cdr3_length: 13; j_call: TRBJ2-5; cdr3_aa: CAGRGGREETQYF; cdr3_nt: TGTGCCGGCAGAGGGGGCAGGGAAGAGACCCAGTACTTC
clone_size: .; d_call: TRBD2; v_call: TRBV28; cdr3_length: 13; j_call: TRBJ2-2; cdr3_aa: CASRLGGTGELFF; cdr3_nt: TGTGCCAGCAGGTTGGGGGGGACCGGGGAGCTGTTTTTT
clone_size: .; d_call: TRBD1; v_call: TRBV7-9; cdr3_length: 14; j_call: TRBJ2-2; cdr3_aa: CASSKRGHTGELFF; cdr3_nt: TGTGCCAGCAGTAAAAGGGGGCACACCGGGGAGCTGTTTTTT
clone_size: .; d_call: TRBD1; v_call: TRBV29-1; cdr3_length: 14; j_call: TRBJ1-5; cdr3_aa: CSVQTGASTQPQHF; cdr3_nt: TGCAGCGTACAGACAGGGGCGTCAACTCAGCCCCAGCATTTT
clone_size: .; d_call: TRBD1; v_call: TRBV9; cdr3_length: 13; j_call: TRBJ2-7; cdr3_aa: CASPSDRALEQYF; cdr3_nt: TGTGCCAGCCCCTCGGACAGGGCGCTCGAGCAGTACTTC
clone_size: .; d_call: TRBD1; v_call: TRBV19; cdr3_length: 15; j_call: TRBJ1-1; cdr3_aa: CASSLRQGLGTEAFF; cdr3_nt: TGTGCCAGTAGCTTGAGACAGGGACTAGGCACTGAAGCTTTCTTT
clone_size: .; d_call: .; v_call: TRBV5-8; cdr3_length: 13; j_call: TRBJ1-1; cdr3_aa: CASSRGSSGEAFF; cdr3_nt: TGTGCCAGCAGCCGTGGGTCATCAGGAGAAGCTTTCTTT
clone_size: .; d_call: TRBD2; v_call: TRBV11-2; cdr3_length: 15; j_call: TRBJ2-3; cdr3_aa: CASTHSGTSTDTQYF; cdr3_nt: TGTGCCAGCACCCATAGCGGGACTAGCACAGATACGCAGTATTTT
clone_size: .; d_call: TRBD2; v_call: TRBV6-5; cdr3_length: 15; j_call: TRBJ2-1; cdr3_aa: CASSYGLAGPREQFF; cdr3_nt: TGTGCCAGCAGTTACGGGCTAGCGGGGCCGCGTGAGCAGTTCTTC
clone_size: .; d_call: TRBD2; v_call: TRBV4-3; cdr3_length: 16; j_call: TRBJ2-5; cdr3_aa: CASSQVAGGIQETQYF; cdr3_nt: TGCGCCAGCAGCCAAGTAGCGGGAGGGATCCAAGAGACCCAGTACTTC
clone_size: .; d_call: TRBD1; v_call: TRBV7-9; cdr3_length: 15; j_call: TRBJ2-7; cdr3_aa: CASSLVAGGLYEQYF; cdr3_nt: TGTGCCAGCAGCTTAGTGGCAGGGGGATTGTACGAGCAGTACTTC